The source of this TCR beta chain is a study of T cell changes during pregnancy in multiple sclerosis. Profiled with immunoSEQ multiplex PCR; TCRdb holds only in-frame clones, not every one. Among 45,000 to 50,000 clones, 90% to 95% were seen once, and the ten largest hold less than 2.5%. The sequence derives from a female donor with multiple sclerosis, enrolled in a pregnancy study. The sample was peripheral blood, taken in the third trimester of pregnancy.

CDR3 sequence: CSAGLDQGEQFF. CDR3 coding DNA: TGCAGCGCGGGACTAGATCAAGGCGAGCAGTTCTTC. The V call is TRBV29-1, the J call TRBJ2-1; 8 bases are a match to TRBD2. V lost 7 bases to trimming and J lost 10 bases; unmatched junction nucleotides: 9. The CDR3 spans 12 residues. The V gene's germline CDR1 is SQVTM and CDR2 ANQGSEA.